This TCR beta chain derives from a study of T cells in Graves' hyperthyroidism and ophthalmopathy. Turning to the study itself: It was at initial diagnosis, before any treatment, that peripheral blood was collected.

TCR beta CDR3 sequences were amplified from RNA transcripts. First-round RT-PCR with HTBI primers amplified the TCR CDR3 region. TCRdb processed the multiplex PCR reads anew with MiXCR; each CDR3 protein has one entry. The data show more than 350,000 distinct CDR3 sequences, with 13% to 15% seen just once and roughly a fifth held by the top ten. CDR1 is MNHEY and CDR2 is SMNVEV in the germline V gene (reference sequence). The V segment lost 1 base and the J segment 6 bases; nucleotides outside the gene matches: 5. The CDR3 covers 16 residues. Every diagnosis used clinical symptoms, serum thyroxine and TRAb, thyroid ultrasound and orbital computed tomography. The PBMCs were sourced from fresh peripheral blood (around 10 ml).

This receptor was taken from a woman aged 60 to 75 with Graves' ophthalmopathy. The sequencing input was blood. This chain uses TRBV27 with TRBJ2-1, with 11 nucleotides matching TRBD2. The CDR3 nucleotides read TGTGCCAGCAGTTTATTAGCGGGAGGGTTTTCCAATGAGCAGTTCTTC. Translating it yields CASSLLAGGFSNEQFF.